Below, 18 T cell receptor beta chains from the same sample are listed, as sequenced in a study of metastatic and nonmetastatic thyroid tumors. TCRdb recomputed clones from the PCR reads via MiXCR. The sample consists of 39,000 or so clones, less than 50% of them appearing once. Nobody among the patients had been given any treatment before thyroid surgery. Material for sequencing was tumor tissue. These receptors all stem from a male donor with papillary thyroid cancer or a benign thyroid nodule (not recorded which). Some clones in this sample may be carry-over from other donors' samples.

The table lists this clone with a count of one. V usage is TRBV4-1 and J usage is TRBJ2-7; D is undetermined. Germline CDR1 is MGHRA and CDR2 is YSYEKL. Trimming took off 1 base at V and 1 base at J, with 5 bases between the two ends. The CDR3 spans 13 residues. CDR3 sequence reads: CASSQVSSYEQYF. Written as DNA, the CDR3 is TGCGCCAGCAGCCAAGTAAGTTCCTACGAGCAGTACTTC.

This clone was counted a few times. This chain links TRBV7-8 with TRBJ2-6, with 9 bases fitting TRBD1. CDR1 and CDR2 (germline): SGHVS, FQNEAQ. CDR3 length: 17 amino acids. J gave up 0 bases and V 1 base, and 1 base lay outside the gene matches. CDR3: CASSLGTGASGANVLTF. DNA for the CDR3: TGTGCCAGCAGCTTAGGGACAGGGGCCTCTGGGGCCAACGTCCTGACTTTC.

The chain combines TRBV5-1 with TRBJ2-1; TRBD2 matches 9 bases. CDR3 length: 15 amino acids. Germline V gives CDR1 SGHRS, CDR2 YFSETQ. V shed 4 bases, J shed 10 bases, and the junction held 12 bases outside the gene matches. CDR3 nucleotides: TGCGCCAGCAGCCCCGGGAGGCGGGAGGGCCGCGAGCAGTTCTTC. Translated: CASSPGRREGREQFF.

The chain links TRBV4-2 to TRBJ2-1; 16 nucleotides align to TRBD2. With 4 bases clipped from V and 8 bases from J, the junction kept 8 bases outside the gene matches. The germline CDR1 and CDR2 sequences are LGHNA and YNFKEQ. The CDR3 is 17 amino acids. CDR3 protein: CASSPGLAGGPSDEQFF. In nucleotides, the CDR3 is TGTGCCAGCAGCCCGGGACTAGCGGGGGGGCCGTCCGATGAGCAGTTCTTC.

J is TRBJ1-5 and V is TRBV28; 8 positions agree with TRBD1. The CDR3 covers 13 residues. CDR1 is MDHEN and CDR2 is SYDVKM in the germline V gene. V dropped 5 bases and J dropped 6; count of bases not matched to a gene: 3. DNA for the CDR3: TGTGCCAGCAGTAGGGACAGGACTCAGCCCCAGCATTTT. It is translated as CASSRDRTQPQHF.

The chain couples TRBV11-2 to TRBJ2-6; no reliable D call. This CDR3 is 15 amino acids long. Germline V gene sequence: CDR1 SGHAT, CDR2 FQNNGV. Between the trimmed V and J ends, which lost 0 bases and 3 bases, there was a span of 6 bases. CDR3 sequence (DNA): TGTGCCAGCAGCTTAGAGGGGTATGGGGCCAACGTCCTGACTTTC. Amino acids: CASSLEGYGANVLTF.

This clone was observed a handful of times. The chain combines TRBV5-1 with TRBJ1-5; tentative D call: TRBD1 (6 bases). Germline lookup yields CDR1 SGHRS and CDR2 YFSETQ. Trimming removed 2 bases from V and 1 base from J, with 10 bases in between. This CDR3 has 15 amino acids. CDR3 in DNA: TGCGCCAGCAGCTTACTAGGACAGAGCAATCAGCCCCAGCATTTT. It yields the protein CASSLLGQSNQPQHF.

This clone was seen a handful of times. V gene TRBV5-1 combines with J gene TRBJ2-5, with TRBD2 matching 13 bases. This CDR3 comprises 17 residues. The V gene's germline CDR1 is SGHRS and CDR2 YFSETQ. Trimming removed 4 bases from V and 2 bases from J; junction bases left unmatched: 8. CDR3 sequence: CASSRGLAGRIQETQYF. CDR3 in DNA: TGCGCCAGCAGCCGGGGACTAGCGGGGAGGATACAAGAGACCCAGTACTTC.

J is TRBJ2-1 and V is TRBV13; TRBD1 is a possible D gene (5 bases). V lost 4 bases to trimming and J lost 10 bases, with 14 bases between them. Germline CDR1 is PRHDT and CDR2 is FYEKMQ (reference sequence). The CDR3 loop spans 13 amino acids. Here the CDR3 DNA reads TGTGCCAGCAGCTCTAACAGGTTTCAGGAGCAGTTCTTC. This translates into CASSSNRFQEQFF.

This clone was seen a handful of times. The CDR3 region has the DNA TGTGCCAGCAGGGACGTAGCGGGAGGGCCAGAAGAGCAGTACTTC. This encodes CASRDVAGGPEEQYF. J is TRBJ2-7 and V is TRBV28; 11 nucleotides match TRBD2. With 6 bases clipped from V and 7 bases from J, the junction kept 11 bases outside the gene matches. Looked up from germline, CDR1 is MDHEN and CDR2 is SYDVKM. This CDR3 region has 15 residues.

The chain uses TRBV11-2 and TRBJ1-5, with D unclear. CDR3 length: 13 residues. Trimming removed 2 bases from V and 3 bases from J, with 5 bases in between. Germline V CDR1 and CDR2: SGHAT, FQNNGV. The chain's CDR3 is CASSLNPNQPQHF. CDR3 bases: TGTGCCAGCAGCTTAAATCCCAATCAGCCCCAGCATTTT.

This clone was seen a handful of times. This rearrangement joins TRBV10-3 to TRBJ1-2; a weak D match, TRBD1 (5 bases). V gave up 7 bases and J gave up 8 bases, with 17 bases separating them. The CDR3 loop spans 13 amino acids. Germline CDR1 and CDR2: ENHRY and SYGVKD. The CDR3, as DNA: TGTGCCATCACCGGGACGACGGAGGGAGGCTACACCTTC. It translates to CAITGTTEGGYTF.

This clone was counted between two and nine times. The rearrangement links TRBV19 to TRBJ1-2; D remains unclear. Trimming removed 6 bases at V and 1 base at J, with 6 bases between. The CDR3 totals 12 residues. The germline CDR1 and CDR2 sequences are LNHDA and SQIVND (reference sequence). Here the CDR3 reads CASRPDNYGYTF. The CDR3 nucleotides are TGTGCCAGTAGGCCGGATAACTATGGCTACACCTTC.

The chain joins TRBV4-3 to TRBJ2-7; D unclear. The CDR3 consists of 14 residues. V was pared by 0 bases and J by 5 bases, with 11 bases between. Germline V lookup: CDR1 LGHNA, CDR2 YSLEER. The CDR3 region is CASSQEWPGHEQYF. The CDR3 DNA is TGCGCCAGCAGCCAAGAGTGGCCTGGCCACGAGCAGTACTTC.

J is TRBJ2-3 and V is TRBV20-1, with TRBD2 identical over 8 bases. The ends lost 1 base at V and 2 bases at J; junction bases unmatched: 5. Germline V CDR1 and CDR2: DFQATT, SNEGSKA (reference sequence). This CDR3 is 15 amino acids long. Here the CDR3 reads CSARGTSRDTDTQYF. The DNA of the CDR3 is TGCAGTGCTAGAGGGACTAGCAGAGACACAGATACGCAGTATTTT.

The genes are TRBV11-2 and TRBJ2-7; perhaps TRBD1 as D (6 bases). The CDR3 spans 14 residues. CDR1 is SGHAT, CDR2 FQNNGV, per germline. V was pared by 4 bases and J by 3 bases, with 13 bases between. For the CDR3, the DNA is TGTGCCAGCAGCTACAGGGCCACAGGCTACGAGCAGTACTTC. Translation: CASSYRATGYEQYF.

This chain joins TRBV20-1 and TRBJ2-7; 12 bases line up with TRBD1. Germline V lookup: CDR1 DFQATT, CDR2 SNEGSKA (reference sequence). V shed 0 bases, J shed 5 bases, and the junction held 2 bases outside the gene matches. The CDR3 consists of 14 residues. CDR3 DNA sequence: TGCAGTGCTAGAGATGGGGACAGGGGGCACGAGCAGTACTTC. Translating it yields CSARDGDRGHEQYF.

This clone has more than one count but fewer than ten. The rearrangement joins TRBV6-1 to TRBJ2-7; 12 bases match TRBD2. The CDR3 runs to 15 residues. Germline CDR1 is MNHNS and CDR2 is SASEGT. J lost 4 bases, V lost 4 bases, and 5 bases had no gene match. The CDR3 coding sequence is TGTGCCAGCAGTGGACTAGCGGGAGTGAATTACGAGCAGTACTTC. Its protein is CASSGLAGVNYEQYF.